A single sample is the source of the 21 T cell receptor beta chains below, sequenced in a study of human T cells and chemical hapten exposure. The time point is: patch test 3, about 24 weeks after DPC sensitization. Treatment denoted: therapeutic diphenylcyclopropenone sensitization with weekly scalp DPC. TCRdb analysed the RACE reads with MiXCR anew, one entry per CDR3 protein. This sample carries about 82,000 distinct CDR3 sequences, 13% of them seen once, and the ten largest clones take around 5.8%. The sample in question was whole blood, obtained in connection with sensitization to the hapten diphenylcyclopropenone (DPC). These receptors were taken from a woman aged 50 to 65 with alopecia areata. Some clones in this sample may be carry-over from other donors' samples.

In its sample, this clonotype was seen many times. The chain combines TRBV6-6 with TRBJ2-5; the match to TRBD1 covers 11 bases. The V and J ends lost 2 bases and 13 bases, in that order; junction bases with no gene match: 12. Germline CDR1 and CDR2: MNHNY and SVGAGI (reference sequence). This CDR3 comprises 15 residues. The chain's CDR3 is CASSYQPGGQGVAYF. CDR3 nucleotides: TGTGCCAGCAGTTACCAGCCCGGGGGACAGGGGGTTGCGTACTTC.

The V and J genes are TRBV5-6 and TRBJ1-5, with D perhaps TRBD1 (5 bases). The V and J ends lost 0 bases and 5 bases respectively, with 12 bases between them. This CDR3 contains 15 residues. The germline V gene has CDR1 SGHDT and CDR2 YYEEEE. The CDR3 DNA sequence: TGTGCCAGCAGCTTGGGGTTATGGGGGGATCAGCCCCAGCATTTT. Amino acids: CASSLGLWGDQPQHF.

This clonotype was seen only a few times. The chain links TRBV27 to TRBJ1-2, with unresolved D. Germline V gene sequence: CDR1 MNHEY, CDR2 SMNVEV (reference sequence). This CDR3 is built from 14 residues. With 3 bases removed from V and 8 bases from J, the gap between germline ends came to 16 bases. The CDR3 region has the DNA TGTGCCAGCAGTTTTAACGGTCGGGGAGGGGGCTACACCTTC. Encoded protein: CASSFNGRGGGYTF.

This rearrangement joins TRBV12-3 or TRBV12-4 to TRBJ2-2, with D unclear. V was trimmed by 3 bases and J by 4 bases, leaving 12 bases between them. The CDR3 has 15 residues. Written as DNA, the CDR3 is TGTGCCAGCAGTTTTACCGGGTTTGGCACCGGGGAGCTGTTTTTT. Protein: CASSFTGFGTGELFF.

The chain joins TRBV29-1 to TRBJ2-5; 8 bases line up with TRBD2. The CDR3 sequence is 13 residues long. CDR1 is SQVTM, CDR2 ANQGSEA, per germline. J gave up 2 bases and V 7 bases, and 6 bases lay outside the gene matches. CDR3 in amino acids: CSAWIAGQETQYF. CDR3 nucleotide sequence: TGCAGCGCGTGGATAGCGGGACAAGAGACCCAGTACTTC. Full variable domain (outside the CDR3, taken from reference TRBV29-1 and TRBJ2-5): SAVISQKPSRDICQRGTSLTIQCQVDSQVTMMFWYRQQPGQSLTLIATANQGSEATYESGFVIDKFPISRPNLTFSTLTVSNMSPEDSSIYLCSAWIAGQETQYFGPGTRLLVL.

The CDR3: CATAPPFNEQFF. DNA for the CDR3: TGTGCCACCGCACCCCCCTTTAATGAGCAGTTCTTC. The rearrangement uses TRBV12-3 or TRBV12-4 and TRBJ2-1; D is uncertain. The length of the CDR3 is 12 residues. V was trimmed by 10 bases and J by 7 bases, leaving 14 bases between them.

The chain uses TRBV27 and TRBJ2-7, with D possibly being TRBD2 (5 bases). The ends were cut back, 4 bases at V and 5 bases at J, with 15 bases in the middle. Per the germline V gene, CDR1 is MNHEY and CDR2 is SMNVEV (reference sequence). The CDR3 spans 14 residues. CDR3 sequence (DNA): TGTGCCAGCAGTTGGAACGGGGTTCCCAACGAGCAGTACTTC. As protein: CASSWNGVPNEQYF.

This clonotype was seen at least ten times. The V gene is TRBV7-2, the J gene TRBJ2-3; possibly TRBD2 for D (6 bases). In germline, CDR1 is SGHTA, CDR2 FQGNSA. The CDR3 consists of 15 residues. The V gene lost 1 base and the J gene lost 0 bases, with 8 bases spanning the gap. CDR3 in amino acids: CASSLGGTSTDTQYF. The CDR3 bases are TGTGCCAGCAGCTTAGGCGGGACTAGCACAGATACGCAGTATTTT.

This clonotype was counted many times. The chain couples TRBV11-2 to TRBJ2-2; TRBD1 might be the D (6 bases). Deletions cut 4 bases from V and 5 bases from J, with 8 bases between. The germline gives CDR1 SGHAT, CDR2 FQNNGV. This CDR3 has 13 amino acids. The CDR3 reads CASSSGVTGELFF. The CDR3, as DNA: TGTGCCAGCAGCTCAGGGGTGACCGGGGAGCTGTTTTTT.

The rearrangement joins TRBV7-9 to TRBJ2-1; tentatively, D is TRBD2 (6 bases). CDR1 SEHNR and CDR2 FQNEAQ come from the germline V gene (reference sequence). This CDR3 is 16 amino acids long. V lost 5 bases and J 6 bases, leaving 20 bases between the germline ends. The CDR3 spells CASSPPGLRSGNEQFF. CDR3 nucleotides: TGTGCCAGCAGCCCCCCGGGACTCCGCTCTGGCAATGAGCAGTTCTTC.

This clonotype showed up just a few times. This rearrangement joins TRBV20-1 to TRBJ1-5; D gene ambiguous. V lost 0 bases, J lost 0 bases, and 9 bases lay in between. This CDR3 region has 15 residues. Germline lookup yields CDR1 DFQATT and CDR2 SNEGSKA (reference sequence). The CDR3 DNA follows: TGCAGTGCTAGAGATTTCCAGAATAGCAATCAGCCCCAGCATTTT. It translates to CSARDFQNSNQPQHF.

Many counts were recorded for this clonotype. V and J are TRBV11-2 and TRBJ2-7, with D hard to call. There are 17 residues in the CDR3. Germline CDR1 is SGHAT and CDR2 is FQNNGV. Deletions cut 5 bases from V and 2 bases from J, with 22 bases between. In DNA form, the CDR3 reads TGTGCCAGCAGCCCCTCACCGGGCAGGCATATAACCTACGAGCAGTACTTC. Protein: CASSPSPGRHITYEQYF.

J is TRBJ2-2 and V is TRBV12-3 or TRBV12-4; TRBD2 aligns across 9 bases. The CDR3 has 15 amino acids. V lost 3 bases and J lost 4; bases outside the gene matches: 3. DNA for the CDR3: TGTGCCAGCAGTTTCAGCGGGAGGAGCACCGGGGAGCTGTTTTTT. Translated: CASSFSGRSTGELFF.

This clonotype came up many times. V is TRBV2 and J is TRBJ2-4, with TRBD2 matching 11 bases. This CDR3 is built from 15 residues. Per germline, CDR1 SNHLY and CDR2 FYNNEI. Losses at the gene ends were 8 bases for V and 4 bases for J; bases not matched to a gene: 7. The CDR3 nucleotides read TGTGCCAGCTCTGGGATAGCGGGAGGGAAAAACATTCAGTACTTC. Its protein is CASSGIAGGKNIQYF.

This clonotype occurred a few times. The V call is TRBV7-9, the J call TRBJ2-3, with TRBD2 identical over 10 bases. This CDR3 has 16 residues. Per the germline V gene, CDR1 is SEHNR and CDR2 is FQNEAQ (reference sequence). J was trimmed by 4 bases and V by 4 bases; bases with no gene match: 8. In DNA, the CDR3 is TGTGCCAGCAGCTCAACCAGCGGGAGGGCAGCAGATACGCAGTATTTT. Its protein is CASSSTSGRAADTQYF.

This clonotype was observed at least ten times. The J gene is TRBJ2-1, the V gene TRBV2; 11 bases are shared with TRBD2. The V and J ends lost 2 bases and 7 bases, in that order; junction bases with no gene match: 13. CDR1 is SNHLY, CDR2 FYNNEI, per germline. The length of the CDR3 is 18 residues. In DNA form, the CDR3 reads TGTGCCAGCAGTGAATTTTCGGCTAGCGGGAGGACAACGAATGAGCAGTTCTTC. Translating it yields CASSEFSASGRTTNEQFF.

This chain uses TRBV12-3 or TRBV12-4 with TRBJ1-4; D perhaps matches TRBD1 (5 bases). V lost 6 bases and J lost 8, with 13 bases in between. The CDR3 runs to 13 residues. The CDR3, as DNA: TGTGCCAGCAGAACTAATGGGGGGGAAAAACTGTTTTTT. Its protein product is CASRTNGGEKLFF.

This clonotype was counted at least ten times. The CDR3 reads CASSLAGTGIQYF. In nucleotides, the CDR3 is TGTGCCAGCAGCTTGGCGGGAACGGGCATTCAGTACTTC. V gene TRBV7-3 combines with J gene TRBJ2-4, with D tentatively TRBD2 (6 bases). The germline V gene encodes CDR1 SGHTA and CDR2 FQGTGA. The ends were cut back, 3 bases at V and 9 bases at J, with 12 bases in the middle. This CDR3 comprises 13 residues.

This clonotype was observed at least ten times. V is TRBV7-9 and J is TRBJ1-2; D gene unclear. The CDR3 is 14 amino acids. Trimming removed 2 bases at V and 5 bases at J, with 12 bases between. The germline gives CDR1 SEHNR, CDR2 FQNEAQ (reference sequence). The CDR3 reads CASSLSIGRYGYTF. DNA of the CDR3: TGTGCCAGCAGCTTAAGTATCGGTCGGTATGGCTACACCTTC.

This clonotype came up a few times. The rearrangement joins TRBV7-2 to TRBJ2-3, with D hard to call. There are 12 residues in the CDR3. The germline V gene has CDR1 SGHTA and CDR2 FQGNSA. V lost 2 bases, J lost 2 bases, and 2 bases lay in between. The CDR3 DNA follows: TGTGCCAGCAGCTTATACACAGATACGCAGTATTTT. Amino acid sequence: CASSLYTDTQYF.

This clonotype was observed at least ten times. The chain couples TRBV5-1 to TRBJ2-3; 8 bases map to TRBD2. J lost 3 bases, V lost 3 bases, and 12 bases had no gene match. Germline CDR1 and CDR2: SGHRS and YFSETQ. The CDR3 contains 17 residues. CDR3 amino acids: CASSSSGTRGPTDTQYF. The CDR3 DNA sequence: TGCGCCAGCAGCTCATCCGGGACTAGAGGGCCTACAGATACGCAGTATTTT.